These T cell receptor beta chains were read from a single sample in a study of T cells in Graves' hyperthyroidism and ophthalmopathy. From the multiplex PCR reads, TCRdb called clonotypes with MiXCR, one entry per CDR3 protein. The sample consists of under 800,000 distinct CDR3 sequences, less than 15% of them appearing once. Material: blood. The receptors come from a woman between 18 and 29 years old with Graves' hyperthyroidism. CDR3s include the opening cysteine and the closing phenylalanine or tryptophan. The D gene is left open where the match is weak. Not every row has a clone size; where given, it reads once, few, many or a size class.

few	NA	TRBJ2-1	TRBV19	TGTGCCAGTAGGACACTAGGGGGGTACAATGAGCAGTTCTTC	CASRTLGGYNEQFF
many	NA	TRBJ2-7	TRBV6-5	TGTGCCAGCAGTTACGTCTCAGAGGGGTACGAGCAGTACTTC	CASSYVSEGYEQYF
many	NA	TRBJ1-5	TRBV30	TGTGCCTGGAGTGGGGGAGGTACTCAGCCCCAGCATTTT	CAWSGGGTQPQHF
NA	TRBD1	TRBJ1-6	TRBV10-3	TGTGCCACCGATCCTACCGGGACAGGTGCCTATAATTCACCCCTCCACTTT	CATDPTGTGAYNSPLHF
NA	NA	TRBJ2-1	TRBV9	TGTGCCAGCAGCGGCTCCGGGACCCTTTACAATGAGCAGTTCTTC	CASSGSGTLYNEQFF
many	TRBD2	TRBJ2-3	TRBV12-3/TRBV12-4	TGTGCCAGCAGGGGGACTAGCGGGTTACCTAGCACAGATACGCAGTATTTT	CASRGTSGLPSTDTQYF
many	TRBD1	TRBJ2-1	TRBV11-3	TGTGCCAGCAACGACAGGGAAGGGTACAATGAGCAGTTCTTC	CASNDREGYNEQFF
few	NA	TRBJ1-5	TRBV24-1	TGTGCCACCAGTGATCCCCCCTTCGCAGCCCAGCATTTT	CATSDPPFAAQHF
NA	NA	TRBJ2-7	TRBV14	TGTGCCAGCAGCCAAGATGGTATCGGGCAGTACTTC	CASSQDGIGQYF
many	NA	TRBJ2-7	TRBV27	TGTGCCAGCAGTTTATCTCTAATCGGATCCAGCACCTACGAGCAGTACTTC	CASSLSLIGSSTYEQYF
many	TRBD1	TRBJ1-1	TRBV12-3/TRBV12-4	TGTGCCAGCAGACAGGGGACGGGGTACACTGAAGCTTTCTTT	CASRQGTGYTEAFF
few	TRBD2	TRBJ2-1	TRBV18	TGTGCCAGCTCACCGGGACTAGCGGGAGGGTCAACCTACAATGAGCAGTTCTTC	CASSPGLAGGSTYNEQFF
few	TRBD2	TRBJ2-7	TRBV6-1	TGTGCCAGCAGTTCGGGACTAACCAGCTCCTACGAGCAGTACTTC	CASSSGLTSSYEQYF
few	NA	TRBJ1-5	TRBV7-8	TGTGCCAGCAGCTTAGAGGCAGAGGATGACAATCAGCCCCAGCATTTT	CASSLEAEDDNQPQHF
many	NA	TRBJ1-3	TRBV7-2	TGTGCCAGCAGCTCCCGACGAGGGCTCTCTGGAAACACCATATATTTT	CASSSRRGLSGNTIYF
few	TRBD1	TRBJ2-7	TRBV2	TGTGCCAGCAGCTTGTGGGGGACAGGTGTATCACGGGACGAGCAGTACTTC	CASSLWGTGVSRDEQYF
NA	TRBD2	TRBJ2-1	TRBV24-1	TGTGCCACCAGCGGTGCTAGCGGGAGGGTTTCCTACAATGAGCAGTTCTTC	CATSGASGRVSYNEQFF
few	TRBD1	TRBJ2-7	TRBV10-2	TGCGCCAGCGCGGGACAGGGAAATTTCTACGAGCAGTACTTC	CASAGQGNFYEQYF
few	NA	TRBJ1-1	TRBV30	TGTGCCTGGAGTGTAAGGGGGGCTGACACTGAAGCTTTCTTT	CAWSVRGADTEAFF
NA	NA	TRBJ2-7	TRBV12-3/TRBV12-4	TGTGCCAGCAGTACCAGACATTCCAAGGGGCCCACCTACGAGCAGTACTTC	CASSTRHSKGPTYEQYF
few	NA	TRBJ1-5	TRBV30	TGTGCCTGGAGAAGACCGGGGGCTGGGAATCAGCCCCAGCATTTT	CAWRRPGAGNQPQHF
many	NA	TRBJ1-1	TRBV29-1	TGCAGCGTTCCTAAAGGGTGGGGCAGTTTGGAACCTGAAGCTTTCTTT	CSVPKGWGSLEPEAFF